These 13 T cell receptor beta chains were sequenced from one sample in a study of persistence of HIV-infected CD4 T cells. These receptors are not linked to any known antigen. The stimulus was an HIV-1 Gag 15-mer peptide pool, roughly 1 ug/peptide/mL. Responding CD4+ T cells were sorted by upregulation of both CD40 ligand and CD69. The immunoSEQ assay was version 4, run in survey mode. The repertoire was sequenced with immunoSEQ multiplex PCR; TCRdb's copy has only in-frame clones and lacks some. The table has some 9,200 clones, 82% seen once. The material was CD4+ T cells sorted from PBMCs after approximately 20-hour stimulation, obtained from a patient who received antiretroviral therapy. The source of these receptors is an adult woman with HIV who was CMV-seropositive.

CDR3 bases: TGTGCCAGCAGGACAGGGGGCTATGGCTACACCTTC. Encoded protein: CASRTGGYGYTF. The genes are TRBV6-1 and TRBJ1-2; 9 bases align to TRBD1. Germline V gives CDR1 MNHNS, CDR2 SASEGT. The J segment lost 4 bases and the V segment lost 6 bases, leaving 0 bases of the junction unmatched. The length of the CDR3 is 12 residues.

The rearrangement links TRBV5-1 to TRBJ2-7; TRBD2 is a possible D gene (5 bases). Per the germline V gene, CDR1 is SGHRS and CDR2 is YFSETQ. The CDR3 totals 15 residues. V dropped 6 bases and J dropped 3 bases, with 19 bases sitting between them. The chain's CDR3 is CASKAGVGSGYEQYF. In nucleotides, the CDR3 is TGCGCCAGCAAGGCTGGGGTAGGGAGTGGCTACGAGCAGTACTTC. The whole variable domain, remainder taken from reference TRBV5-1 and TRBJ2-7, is KAGVTQTPRYLIKTRGQQVTLSCSPISGHRSVSWYQQTPGQGLQFLFEYFSETQRNKGNFPGRFSGRQFSNSRSEMNVSTLELGDSALYLCASKAGVGSGYEQYFGPGTRLTVT.

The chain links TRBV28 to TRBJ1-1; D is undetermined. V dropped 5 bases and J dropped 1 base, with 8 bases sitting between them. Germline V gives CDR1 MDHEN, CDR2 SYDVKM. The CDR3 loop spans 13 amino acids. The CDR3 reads CASSPPGNTEAFF. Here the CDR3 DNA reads TGTGCCAGCAGTCCTCCAGGGAACACTGAAGCTTTCTTT. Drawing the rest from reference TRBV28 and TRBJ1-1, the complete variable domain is DVKVTQSSRYLVKRTGEKVFLECVQDMDHENMFWYRQDPGLGLRLIYFSYDVKMKEKGDIPEGYSVSREKKERFSLILESASTNQTSMYLCASSPPGNTEAFFGQGTRLTVV.

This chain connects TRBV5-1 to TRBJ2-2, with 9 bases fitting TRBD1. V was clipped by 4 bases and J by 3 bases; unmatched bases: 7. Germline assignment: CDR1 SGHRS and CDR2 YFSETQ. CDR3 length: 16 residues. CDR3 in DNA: TGCGCCAGCAGCCAAGGACAGGGGAGGGACACCGGGGAGCTGTTTTTT. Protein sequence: CASSQGQGRDTGELFF.

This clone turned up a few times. CDR3 sequence: CASSENRLTLYTTYGYTF. CDR3 DNA: TGTGCCAGCAGTGAGAATAGGCTTACTCTCTATACAACCTATGGCTACACCTTC. V gene TRBV2 combines with J gene TRBJ1-2, with unresolved D. The ends were cut back, 3 bases at V and 4 bases at J, with 24 bases in the middle. In germline, CDR1 is SNHLY, CDR2 FYNNEI. The CDR3 sequence is 18 residues long.

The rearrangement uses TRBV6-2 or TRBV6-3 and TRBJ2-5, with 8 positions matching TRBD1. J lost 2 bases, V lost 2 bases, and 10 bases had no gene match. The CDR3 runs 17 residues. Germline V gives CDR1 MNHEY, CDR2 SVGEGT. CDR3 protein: CASSYLGRTGWQETQYF. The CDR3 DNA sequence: TGTGCCAGCAGTTACCTTGGCCGGACAGGGTGGCAAGAGACCCAGTACTTC.

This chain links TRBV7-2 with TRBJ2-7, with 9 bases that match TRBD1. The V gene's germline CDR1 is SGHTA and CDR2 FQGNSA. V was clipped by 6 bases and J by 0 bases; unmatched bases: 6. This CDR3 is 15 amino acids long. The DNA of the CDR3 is TGTGCCAGCAGAAGGACAGGGGAAAGCTCCTACGAGCAGTACTTC. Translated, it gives CASRRTGESSYEQYF.

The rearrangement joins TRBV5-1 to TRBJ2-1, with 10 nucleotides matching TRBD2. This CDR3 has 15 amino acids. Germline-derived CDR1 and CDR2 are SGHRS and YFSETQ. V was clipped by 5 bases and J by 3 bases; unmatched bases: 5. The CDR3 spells CASRPRLAGYNEQFF. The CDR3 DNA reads TGCGCCAGCAGACCCCGACTAGCGGGCTACAATGAGCAGTTCTTC.

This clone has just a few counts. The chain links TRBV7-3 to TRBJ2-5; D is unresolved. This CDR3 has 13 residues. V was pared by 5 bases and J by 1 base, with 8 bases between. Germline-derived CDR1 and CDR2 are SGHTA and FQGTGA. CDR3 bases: TGTGCCAGCAGCCCTGGTATCCAAGAGACCCAGTACTTC. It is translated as CASSPGIQETQYF.

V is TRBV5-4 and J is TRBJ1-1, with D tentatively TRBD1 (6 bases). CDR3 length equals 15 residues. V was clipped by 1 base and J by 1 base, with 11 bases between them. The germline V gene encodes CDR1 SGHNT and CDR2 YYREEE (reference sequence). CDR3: CASSLSSRGNTEAFF. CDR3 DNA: TGTGCCAGCAGCTTGTCGAGCAGGGGGAACACTGAAGCTTTCTTT.

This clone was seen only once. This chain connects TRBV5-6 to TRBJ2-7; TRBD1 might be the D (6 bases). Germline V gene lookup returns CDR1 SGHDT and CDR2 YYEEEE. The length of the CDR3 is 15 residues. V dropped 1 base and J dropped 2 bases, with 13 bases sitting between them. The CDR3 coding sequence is TGTGCCAGCAGCTTGAGGGGGAAAGGGACCTACGAGCAGTACTTC. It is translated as CASSLRGKGTYEQYF.

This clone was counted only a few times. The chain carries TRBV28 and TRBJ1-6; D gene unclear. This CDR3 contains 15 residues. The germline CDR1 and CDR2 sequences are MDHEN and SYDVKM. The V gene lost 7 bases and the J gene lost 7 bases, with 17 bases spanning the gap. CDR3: CASTTAQFLNSPLHF. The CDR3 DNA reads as TGTGCCAGCACAACAGCACAATTTCTCAATTCACCCCTCCACTTT. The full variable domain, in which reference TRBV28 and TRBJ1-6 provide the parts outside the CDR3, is DVKVTQSSRYLVKRTGEKVFLECVQDMDHENMFWYRQDPGLGLRLIYFSYDVKMKEKGDIPEGYSVSREKKERFSLILESASTNQTSMYLCASTTAQFLNSPLHFGNGTRLTVT.

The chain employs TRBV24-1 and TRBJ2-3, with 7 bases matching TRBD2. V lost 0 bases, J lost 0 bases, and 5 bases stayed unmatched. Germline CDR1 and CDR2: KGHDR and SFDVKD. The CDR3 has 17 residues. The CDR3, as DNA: TGTGCCACCAGTGATTTGGCTAGCGGTACTAGCACAGATACGCAGTATTTT. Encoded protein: CATSDLASGTSTDTQYF.